This T cell receptor beta chain emerged from a study of blood T cell repertoires in COVID-19. Study as a whole: Whether acute or convalescent, the COVID-19 samples came from the United States, Italy and Spain. PBMCs, B-cell-depleted T cells, or T cells provided the cDNA or gDNA that made up the material.

Original handling: Estimation of nucleated cell counts was performed using reference gene primer amplification. Repertoires were generated with immunoSEQ multiplex PCR, while TCRdb's copy carries only in-frame clones and drops some. V and J calls and clone size follow that table, whereas D and trimming were derived from the DNA. The repertoire holds roughly 40,000 clones, roughly 89% seen once, with 6.1% in the top ten. Trimming removed 0 bases at V and 15 bases at J, with 11 bases between. This CDR3 contains 11 residues. Germline assignment: CDR1 DFQATT and CDR2 SNEGSKA (reference sequence). The clonotype was recovered from a human donor in a cohort sampled during active COVID-19. The sample comprised peripheral blood. The genes are TRBV20-1 and TRBJ2-2, with D uncertain. DNA for the CDR3: TGCAGTGCTAGAGATATTAACCGAGTGTTTTTT. Translating gives CSARDINRVFF.